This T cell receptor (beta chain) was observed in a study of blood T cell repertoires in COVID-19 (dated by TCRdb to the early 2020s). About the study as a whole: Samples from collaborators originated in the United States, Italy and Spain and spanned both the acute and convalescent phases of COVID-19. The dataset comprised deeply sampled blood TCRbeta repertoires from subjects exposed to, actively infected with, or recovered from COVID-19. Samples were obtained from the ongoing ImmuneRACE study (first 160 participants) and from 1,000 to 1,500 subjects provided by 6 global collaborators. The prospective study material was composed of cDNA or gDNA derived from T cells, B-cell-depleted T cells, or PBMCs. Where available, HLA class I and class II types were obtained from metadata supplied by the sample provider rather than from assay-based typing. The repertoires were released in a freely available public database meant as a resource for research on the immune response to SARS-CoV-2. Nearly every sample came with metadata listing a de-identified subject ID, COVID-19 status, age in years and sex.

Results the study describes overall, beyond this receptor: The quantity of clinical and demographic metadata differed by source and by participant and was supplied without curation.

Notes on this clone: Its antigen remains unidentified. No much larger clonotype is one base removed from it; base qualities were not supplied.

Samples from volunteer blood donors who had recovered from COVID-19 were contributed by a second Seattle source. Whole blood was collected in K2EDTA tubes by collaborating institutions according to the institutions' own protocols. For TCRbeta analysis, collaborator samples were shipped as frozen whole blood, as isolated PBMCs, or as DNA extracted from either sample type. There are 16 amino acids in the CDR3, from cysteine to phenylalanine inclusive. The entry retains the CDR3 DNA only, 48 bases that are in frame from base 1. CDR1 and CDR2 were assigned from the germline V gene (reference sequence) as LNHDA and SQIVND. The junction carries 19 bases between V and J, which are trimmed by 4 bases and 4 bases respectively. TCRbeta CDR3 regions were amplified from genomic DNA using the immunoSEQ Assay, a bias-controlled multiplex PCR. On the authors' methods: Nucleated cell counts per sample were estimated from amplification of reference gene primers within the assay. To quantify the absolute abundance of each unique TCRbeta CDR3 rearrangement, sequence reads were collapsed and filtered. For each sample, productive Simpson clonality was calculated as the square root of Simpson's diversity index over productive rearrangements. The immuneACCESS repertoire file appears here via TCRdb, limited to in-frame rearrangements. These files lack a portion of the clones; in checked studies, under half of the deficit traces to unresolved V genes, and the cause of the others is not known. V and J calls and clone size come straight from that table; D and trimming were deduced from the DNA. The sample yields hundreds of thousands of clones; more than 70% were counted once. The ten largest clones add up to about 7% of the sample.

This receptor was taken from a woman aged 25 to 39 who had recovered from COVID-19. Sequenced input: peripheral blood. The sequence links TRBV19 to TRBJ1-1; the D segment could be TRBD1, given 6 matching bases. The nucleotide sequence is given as TGTGCCAGTAGTACCCACAGGGCCTCCCAGGGCACTGAAGCTTTCTTT. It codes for CASSTHRASQGTEAFF. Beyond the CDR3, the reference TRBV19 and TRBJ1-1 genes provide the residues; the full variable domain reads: DGGITQSPKYLFRKEGQNVTLSCEQNLNHDAMYWYRQDPGQGLRLIYYSQIVNDFQKGDIAEGYSVSREKKESFPLTVTSAQKNPTAFYLCASSTHRASQGTEAFFGQGTRLTVV.